These 10 T cell receptor beta chains came from one sample sequenced in a study of blood T cells in healthy people across ages (dated by TCRdb to 2015 to 2017). Library preparation was by 5' RACE. The reads were generated on an Illumina HiSeq 2500. A second PCR of roughly 6 to 11 cycles was performed with a sample-barcoded 5' primer and a J-beta primer mix. TCRdb ran its own pipeline on the public reads, namely fastp trimming at Q25 and MiXCR clone calling, and kept in-frame beta chains. Each CDR3 protein gets just one entry, which takes the most common genes and DNA from the rows behind it. The sample contains 890,000 or so distinct CDR3 sequences, under 80% of them found a single time. The ten largest clones take up 25% to 30% of the sample. The material sequenced was blood. Receptors originate from a man aged 25 to 40 in good health.

This chain uses TRBV4-1 with TRBJ1-2; D unclear. Germline values: CDR1 MGHRA, CDR2 YSYEKL. The CDR3 runs 15 residues. Trimming took off 4 bases at V and 0 bases at J, with 12 bases between the two ends. The CDR3 region is CASSPTYSANYGYTF. CDR3 in DNA: TGCGCCAGCAGCCCGACCTACAGCGCTAACTATGGCTACACCTTC.

The chain employs TRBV9 and TRBJ2-1; weak D call: TRBD1 (5 bases). Trimming cost V 4 bases and J 2 bases, with 13 bases left between them. The CDR3 contains 15 residues. CDR1 and CDR2 from the germline V gene are SGDLS and YYNGEE. CDR3 sequence (DNA): TGTGCCAGCAGCTCCAGCGTGGGGCCCTACAATGAGCAGTTCTTC. Its protein is CASSSSVGPYNEQFF.

V gene TRBV7-3 combines with J gene TRBJ2-2; the D is unclear. V shed 0 bases and J shed 4 bases, with 6 bases lying between them. The germline gives CDR1 SGHTA, CDR2 FQGTGA. The CDR3 is 14 amino acids. The CDR3 bases are TGTGCCAGCAGCTTAACAGGCTTCACCGGGGAGCTGTTTTTT. Translation gives CASSLTGFTGELFF.

This clonotype came up a few times. The chain employs TRBV13 and TRBJ2-1, with D maybe TRBD1 (5 bases). Trimming stripped 5 bases from V and 3 bases from J, with 8 bases between. This CDR3 is 13 amino acids long. The germline V gene has CDR1 PRHDT and CDR2 FYEKMQ (reference sequence). The CDR3 nucleotides read TGTGCCAGCAGCCAGACAGACTACAATGAGCAGTTCTTC. Protein: CASSQTDYNEQFF.

Note on this clonotype: This may come from a read error, since a much larger clone is one base off. The J gene is TRBJ2-3, the V gene TRBV7-2; either TRBD1 or TRBD2 may fit D (6 bases each). Germline V lookup: CDR1 SGHTA, CDR2 FQGNSA. The CDR3 covers 14 residues. In nucleotides, the CDR3 is TGTGCCCGCAGCGTAACAGGGACTGCAGATACGCAGTATTTT. Protein: CARSVTGTADTQYF.

This clonotype was seen more than once but under ten times. This chain links TRBV5-5 with TRBJ2-7; 15 bases match TRBD2. Germline CDR1 and CDR2: SGHKS and YYEKEE (reference sequence). The CDR3 runs to 16 residues. The ends lost 6 bases at V and 7 bases at J; junction bases unmatched: 11. The CDR3 is CASTLGLAGGVWEQYF. CDR3 nucleotides: TGTGCCAGCACCCTCGGACTAGCGGGGGGGGTTTGGGAGCAGTACTTC.

This clonotype was seen once. The gene calls are TRBV20-1 and TRBJ2-4; D not resolved. CDR3 size: 12 residues. Germline assignment: CDR1 DFQATT and CDR2 SNEGSKA (reference sequence). With 7 bases removed from V and 13 bases from J, the gap between germline ends came to 20 bases. CDR3 loop: CSVSRAGEEQYF. Here the CDR3 DNA reads TGCAGTGTTTCCCGAGCCGGCGAAGAGCAGTACTTC.

This chain uses TRBV7-2 with TRBJ2-6, with TRBD1 identical over 10 bases. Germline CDR1 SGHTA, CDR2 FQGNSA. The CDR3 extends over 18 amino acids. Unmatched junction bases numbered 3, after V lost 1 base and J lost 0 bases. In DNA, the CDR3 is TGTGCCAGCAGCTTAGTCCGACAGGGGGCCTCTGGGGCCAACGTCCTGACTTTC. Translated: CASSLVRQGASGANVLTF.

This clonotype was detected a few times. As DNA, the CDR3 is TGTGCCAGCAGACCCCCCTCCGGACAGGGGGCGATAAGGGAGCAGTTCTTC. This encodes CASRPPSGQGAIREQFF. The chain recombines TRBV6-2 or TRBV6-3 with TRBJ2-1; 11 bases agree with TRBD1. This CDR3 has 17 residues. The germline gives CDR1 MNHEY, CDR2 SVGEGT. V shed 6 bases, J shed 10 bases, and the junction held 17 bases outside the gene matches.

This chain uses TRBV4-3 with TRBJ2-3; D unclear. V lost 4 bases, J lost 0 bases, and 20 bases lay in between. This CDR3 is 18 amino acids long. The germline V gene encodes CDR1 LGHNA and CDR2 YSLEER. This chain's CDR3 is CASSPYGGFIESTDTQYF. DNA of the CDR3: TGCGCCAGCAGCCCGTACGGTGGATTTATAGAAAGCACAGATACGCAGTATTTT.